This T cell receptor (beta chain) is from a study of cytomegalovirus exposure and HLA in healthy donors. The CDR3 spans 14 residues. V was clipped by 6 bases and J by 8 bases, with 19 bases between them. Germline CDR1 and CDR2: LGHNT and FRNRAP. A word on this clone: The antigen remains undetermined.

Amplification used 60 Vbeta primers and 13 Jbeta primers. Generated by immunoSEQ multiplex PCR, the TCRdb table keeps only in-frame clones and is missing some. The sample contains tens of thousands of clones, around 70% of which appear only once. Study observations and caveats: In most subjects, TCR beta sequences reportedly gave accurate predictions of HLA-A and HLA-B alleles.

This chain links TRBV12-5 with TRBJ1-2; possible D gene TRBD1, 6 bases. The specimen sequenced was PBMCs. This TCR was recovered from a woman between 40 and 50 years old in good health and CMV-seropositive. CDR3 region: CASGNPGQGLGYTF. In DNA form, the CDR3 reads TGTGCTAGTGGCAATCCGGGACAAGGGTTAGGCTACACCTTC.